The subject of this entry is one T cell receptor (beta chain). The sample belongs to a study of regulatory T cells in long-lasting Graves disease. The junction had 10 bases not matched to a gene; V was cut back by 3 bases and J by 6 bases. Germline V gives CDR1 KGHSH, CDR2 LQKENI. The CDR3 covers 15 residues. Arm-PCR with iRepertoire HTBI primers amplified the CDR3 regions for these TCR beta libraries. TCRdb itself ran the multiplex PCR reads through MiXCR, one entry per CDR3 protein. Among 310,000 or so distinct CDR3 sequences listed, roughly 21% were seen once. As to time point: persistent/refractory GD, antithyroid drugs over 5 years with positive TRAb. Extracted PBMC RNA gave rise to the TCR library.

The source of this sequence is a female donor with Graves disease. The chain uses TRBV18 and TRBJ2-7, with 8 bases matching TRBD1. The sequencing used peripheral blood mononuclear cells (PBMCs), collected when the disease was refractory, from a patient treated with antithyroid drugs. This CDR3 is CASSPQGQGLGEQYF. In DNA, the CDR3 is TGTGCCAGCTCACCCCAAGGACAGGGCTTAGGCGAGCAGTACTTC.